This T cell receptor beta chain stems from a study of T cell changes during pregnancy in multiple sclerosis. Method: immunoSEQ multiplex PCR; TCRdb's copy keeps in-frame clones and lacks some. Of around 66,000 clones in the sample, about nine tenths were seen once. Trimming cost V 0 bases and J 3 bases; bases outside gene matches: 2. This CDR3 contains 14 residues. Germline V gene data show CDR1 as SGHTA and CDR2 as FQGNSA. The sequenced sample was peripheral blood, obtained after pregnancy. This chain uses TRBV7-2 with TRBJ2-7; TRBD1 matches at 7 bases. This clonotype originated in a female donor in good health, enrolled as a control in a pregnancy study. CDR3 protein: CASSLAQGHYEQYF. CDR3 nucleotide sequence: TGTGCCAGCAGCTTAGCACAGGGGCACTACGAGCAGTACTTC.